Following are 10 T cell receptor beta chains from one sample sequenced in a study of response to subunit inactivated influenza vaccine. TCRdb called the RT-PCR reads again in MiXCR, with one record for every CDR3 protein. The sample shows hundreds of thousands of distinct CDR3 sequences, around 15% of them seen only once. Sequences were derived from PBMCs from blood, sampled about 14 days before vaccination. The source of these receptors is a man between 50 and 59 years old who received an inactivated influenza vaccine.

The V call is TRBV27, the J call TRBJ1-2, with no clear D. V was clipped by 6 bases and J by 4 bases, with 18 bases between them. CDR3 length: 15 amino acids. The V gene's germline CDR1 is MNHEY and CDR2 SMNVEV (reference sequence). CDR3 nucleotides: TGTGCCAGCAGCCTGACGGGATCGGGTAGCTATGGCTACACCTTC. It specifies CASSLTGSGSYGYTF.

This clonotype was seen a handful of times. The genes are TRBV5-1 and TRBJ2-5; 9 nucleotides line up with TRBD1. CDR3 length equals 15 residues. Germline assignment: CDR1 SGHRS and CDR2 YFSETQ. V shed 4 bases, J shed 2 bases, and the junction held 6 bases outside the gene matches. The CDR3 here is CASSRTGALQETQYF. For the CDR3, the DNA is TGCGCCAGCAGCAGGACAGGGGCGCTACAAGAGACCCAGTACTTC.

The genes are TRBV28 and TRBJ2-5; D is unresolved. The V end was cut by 8 bases, the J end by 2 bases, with 24 bases between. This CDR3 is 17 amino acids long. The germline V gene has CDR1 MDHEN and CDR2 SYDVKM. The CDR3 DNA reads TGTGCCAGCCTGGATGAAGGGATCAGGACGGCACAAGAGACCCAGTACTTC. Amino acid sequence: CASLDEGIRTAQETQYF.

This clonotype was observed a few times. The chain is built from TRBV12-3 or TRBV12-4 and TRBJ2-2; D call uncertain. Trimming shortened V by 5 bases and J by 4 bases, and 17 bases separated the two germline ends. CDR3 length: 16 residues. In nucleotides, the CDR3 is TGTGCCAGCAGTCCTGTGCCGGCGCTGGGCACCGGGGAGCTGTTTTTT. This sequence encodes CASSPVPALGTGELFF.

This clonotype was observed a handful of times. V usage is TRBV6-2 or TRBV6-3 and J usage is TRBJ2-4; a weak D match, TRBD1 (6 bases). The CDR3 spans 16 residues. Germline lookup yields CDR1 MNHEY and CDR2 SVGEGT. V was cut by 4 bases and J by 7 bases, with 20 bases left in between. The CDR3 nucleotides are TGTGCCAGCAGTTGGAGCAGCGGACAGACCGATAACATTCAGTACTTC. This encodes CASSWSSGQTDNIQYF.

The chain links TRBV20-1 to TRBJ2-7; 7 bases fit TRBD1. CDR1 and CDR2 from the germline V gene are DFQATT and SNEGSKA (reference sequence). V gave up 4 bases and J gave up 3 bases; unmatched junction bases: 9. The CDR3 is made up of 14 amino acids. The CDR3 DNA reads as TGCAGTGCTATAAAACCGGGACAGCACTACGAGCAGTACTTC. Amino acid sequence: CSAIKPGQHYEQYF.

This clonotype has a handful of counts. One end of the junction does not line up with germline, which may come from a read error. J is TRBJ1-6 and V is TRBV5-8; no clear D gene. This CDR3 is built from 12 residues. Germline loops: CDR1 SGHTS, CDR2 YDEGEE. CDR3 sequence: CASSGPVEALAF. The CDR3 nucleotides read TGTGCCAGCAGCGGGCCGGTGGAGGCCCTGGCCTTT.

This clonotype was seen more than once but under ten times. Written as DNA, the CDR3 is TGTGCCAGCAGTTCCCCGCGTGGAAACACCATATATTTT. Translating gives CASSSPRGNTIYF. The V and J genes are TRBV12-3 or TRBV12-4 and TRBJ1-3; no firm D call. V lost 4 bases to trimming and J lost 3 bases, with 7 bases between them. The CDR3 contains 13 residues.

J is TRBJ2-7 and V is TRBV7-6; TRBD2 aligns across 10 bases. Germline-derived CDR1 and CDR2 are SGHVS and FNYEAQ. The CDR3 loop spans 15 amino acids. The trim removed 3 bases at V and 0 bases at J, leaving 2 bases unmatched. In nucleotides, the CDR3 is TGTGCCAGCAGCTTTAGCGGGGGGAGCTCCTACGAGCAGTACTTC. Encoded protein: CASSFSGGSSYEQYF.

The rearrangement uses TRBV28 and TRBJ2-7; 9 bases are shared with TRBD2. The CDR3 loop spans 17 amino acids. Losses at the gene ends were 2 bases for V and 6 bases for J; bases not matched to a gene: 14. From germline, CDR1 is MDHEN and CDR2 SYDVKM. CDR3 coding DNA: TGTGCCAGCAGTTTACGGCGGGGCGGGAGGGCCTTGTCCGAGCAGTACTTC. This codes for CASSLRRGGRALSEQYF.